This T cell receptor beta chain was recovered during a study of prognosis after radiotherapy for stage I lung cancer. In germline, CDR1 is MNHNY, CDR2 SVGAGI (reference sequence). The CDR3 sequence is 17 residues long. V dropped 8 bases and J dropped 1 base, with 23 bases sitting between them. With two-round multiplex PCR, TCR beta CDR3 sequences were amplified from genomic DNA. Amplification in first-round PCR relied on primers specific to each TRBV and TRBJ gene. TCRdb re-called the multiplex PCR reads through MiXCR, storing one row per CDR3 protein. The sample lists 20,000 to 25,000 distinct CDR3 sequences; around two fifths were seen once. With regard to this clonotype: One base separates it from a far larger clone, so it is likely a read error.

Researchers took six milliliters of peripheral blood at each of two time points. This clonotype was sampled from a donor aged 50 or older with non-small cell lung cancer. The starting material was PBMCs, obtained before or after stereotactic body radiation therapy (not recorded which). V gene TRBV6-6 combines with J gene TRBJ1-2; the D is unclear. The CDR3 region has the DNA TGTGCCAGCTGGTATACCATTGGACGGAGAATTAACTATGGCTACACCTTC. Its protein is CASWYTIGRRINYGYTF.